These T cell receptor beta chains were read from a single sample in a study of regulatory T cells in long-lasting Graves disease. TCRdb re-analysed the multiplex PCR reads in MiXCR, keeping a single row per CDR3 protein. The sample has about 470,000 distinct CDR3 sequences; under 25% are singletons. Sequenced here: peripheral blood mononuclear cells (PBMCs), sampled when the disease was refractory, from a patient treated with antithyroid drugs. These receptors originate from a female donor with Graves disease. Both conserved end residues are part of each CDR3. D genes are given only for firm matches. A row's size may be missing; if present it is once, few, many or a size class.

cdr3_nt cdr3_aa d_call j_call v_call clone_size
TGTGCCAGCAGCCCAGGGGCCCCTAGCGAGCAGTACTTC CASSPGAPSEQYF NA TRBJ2-7 TRBV13 NA
TGCAGCGTCGTGACAGCCAACTATGGCTACACCTTC CSVVTANYGYTF NA TRBJ1-2 TRBV29-1 many
TGTGCCAGCAGCTTAGCGGTTGGCGGGAGCAATTCATACGAGCAGTACTTC CASSLAVGGSNSYEQYF TRBD2 TRBJ2-7 TRBV7-6 few
TGCAGTGCTAGTTCACCCGGGACCCGCAATGGGATTCAGTACTTC CSASSPGTRNGIQYF NA TRBJ2-4 TRBV20-1 few
TGTGCCAGCAGCTTAAGACGCTCCTACGAGCAGTACTTC CASSLRRSYEQYF NA TRBJ2-7 TRBV7-8 many
TGTGCCAGCAGCCTGGTGGGGAGAATTGGGAATGAGCAGTTCTTC CASSLVGRIGNEQFF NA TRBJ2-1 TRBV7-9 NA
TGTGCCAGCAGTGGCCTGACGGACATTCAGTACTTC CASSGLTDIQYF NA TRBJ2-4 TRBV6-1 few
TGTGCCAGTAGTATCCGGCGGCCGAACTCTGGAAACACCATATATTTT CASSIRRPNSGNTIYF NA TRBJ1-3 TRBV19 few
TGTGCCAGCAGTTCCCTGGGCTCCACCTCCAATGAGCAGTTCTTC CASSSLGSTSNEQFF NA TRBJ2-1 TRBV6-9 NA
TGTGCCAGCAGCTTAATACAGGGGAACACTGAAGCTTTCTTT CASSLIQGNTEAFF NA TRBJ1-1 TRBV7-9 many
TGTGCCAGCAGTTTCGGGACTAGCGGGAGGTCACGCGATACGCAGTATTTT CASSFGTSGRSRDTQYF TRBD2 TRBJ2-3 TRBV28 few
TGCGCCAGCAGCCCCGTTGGGTCTGGAAACACCATATATTTT CASSPVGSGNTIYF NA TRBJ1-3 TRBV10-2 NA
TGTGCCAGCAGCCCCATCCAAGCAACAGATACGCAGTATTTT CASSPIQATDTQYF NA TRBJ2-3 TRBV7-9 few
TGTGCCAGCAGTGCTGCACATAACACCGGGGAGCTGTTTTTT CASSAAHNTGELFF NA TRBJ2-2 TRBV6-1 NA
TGTGCCAGCAGCTTGCCAGCGGGGGTAGTCTACGAGCAGTACTTC CASSLPAGVVYEQYF TRBD2 TRBJ2-7 TRBV11-2 many
TGTGCCAGCAGCTTGGGGCATGACGGGAGCTACGAGCAGTACTTC CASSLGHDGSYEQYF NA TRBJ2-7 TRBV7-3 many
TGTGCCAGCAGTTTAAAGAGGGCCACTGAAGCTTTCTTT CASSLKRATEAFF NA TRBJ1-1 TRBV12-3/TRBV12-4 many
TGTGCCACCAGCAAGTGGGGCCTAACGGGAAACCAAGAGACCCAGTACTTC CATSKWGLTGNQETQYF NA TRBJ2-5 TRBV15 few
TGTGCCAGCAGCGTGAGGGATTCCTATGGCTACACCTTC CASSVRDSYGYTF NA TRBJ1-2 TRBV11-1 many
TGTGCCAGCAGCCCCTCTAGTGGCTCTGGAAACACCATATATTTT CASSPSSGSGNTIYF NA TRBJ1-3 TRBV7-2 few
TGTGCCAGCAGCTTAAGGCAGGGGAGCAATCAGCCCCAGCATTTT CASSLRQGSNQPQHF NA TRBJ1-5 TRBV7-2 NA
TGTGCCAGCAGTTTAAGGGACTTGAACACCGGGGAGCTGTTTTTT CASSLRDLNTGELFF NA TRBJ2-2 TRBV28 many
TGTGCCAGCAGTCTAACGGGGGCAAACTCTGGAAACACCATATATTTT CASSLTGANSGNTIYF NA TRBJ1-3 TRBV7-9 few
TGTGCCATCAGTGAGCCTACGGGACTAGCGGGCGAGCAGTACTTC CAISEPTGLAGEQYF TRBD2 TRBJ2-7 TRBV10-3 NA
TGTGCCAGCAGCCCCCGGACCTTTCAAGAGACCCAGTACTTC CASSPRTFQETQYF NA TRBJ2-5 TRBV9 few
TGTGCCAGCAGTTCCTCGTGGGGGAGGGCCGGAAACATTCAGTACTTC CASSSSWGRAGNIQYF TRBD2 TRBJ2-4 TRBV28 many
TGCGCCAGCAGCCAAGATACGGCGAAACAGGGATCGGGTCGGACCCAGTACTTC CASSQDTAKQGSGRTQYF NA TRBJ2-5 TRBV4-3 NA